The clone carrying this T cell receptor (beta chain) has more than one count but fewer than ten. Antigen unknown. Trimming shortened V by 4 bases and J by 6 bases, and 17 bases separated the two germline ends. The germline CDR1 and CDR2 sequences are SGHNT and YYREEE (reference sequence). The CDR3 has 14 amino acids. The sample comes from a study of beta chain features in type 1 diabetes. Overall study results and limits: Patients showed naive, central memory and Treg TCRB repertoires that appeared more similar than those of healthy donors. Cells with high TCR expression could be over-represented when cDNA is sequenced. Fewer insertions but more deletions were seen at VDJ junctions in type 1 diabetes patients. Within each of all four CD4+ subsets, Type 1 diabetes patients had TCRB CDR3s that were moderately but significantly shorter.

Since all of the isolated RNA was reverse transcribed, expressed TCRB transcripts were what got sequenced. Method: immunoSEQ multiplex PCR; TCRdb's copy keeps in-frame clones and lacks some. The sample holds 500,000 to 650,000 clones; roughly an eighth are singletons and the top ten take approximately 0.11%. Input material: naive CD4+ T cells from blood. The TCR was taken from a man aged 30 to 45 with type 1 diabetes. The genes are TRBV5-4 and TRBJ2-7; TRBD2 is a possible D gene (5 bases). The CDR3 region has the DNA TGTGCCAGCAGCCCCATCAGAGGGTCCGGCGAGCAGTACTTC. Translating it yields CASSPIRGSGEQYF.